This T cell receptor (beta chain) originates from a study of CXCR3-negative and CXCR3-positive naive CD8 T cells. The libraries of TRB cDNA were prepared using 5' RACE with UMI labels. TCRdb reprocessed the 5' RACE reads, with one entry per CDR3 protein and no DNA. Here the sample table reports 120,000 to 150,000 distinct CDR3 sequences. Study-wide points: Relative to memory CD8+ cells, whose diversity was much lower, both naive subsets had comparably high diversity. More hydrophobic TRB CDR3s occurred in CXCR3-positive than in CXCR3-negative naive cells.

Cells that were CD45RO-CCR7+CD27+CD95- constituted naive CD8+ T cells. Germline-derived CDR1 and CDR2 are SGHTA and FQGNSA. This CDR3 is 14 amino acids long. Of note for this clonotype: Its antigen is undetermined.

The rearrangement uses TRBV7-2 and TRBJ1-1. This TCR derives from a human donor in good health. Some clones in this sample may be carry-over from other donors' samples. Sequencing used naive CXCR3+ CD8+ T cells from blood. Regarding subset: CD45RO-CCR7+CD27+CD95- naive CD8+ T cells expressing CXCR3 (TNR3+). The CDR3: CASSLWLMNTEAFF.